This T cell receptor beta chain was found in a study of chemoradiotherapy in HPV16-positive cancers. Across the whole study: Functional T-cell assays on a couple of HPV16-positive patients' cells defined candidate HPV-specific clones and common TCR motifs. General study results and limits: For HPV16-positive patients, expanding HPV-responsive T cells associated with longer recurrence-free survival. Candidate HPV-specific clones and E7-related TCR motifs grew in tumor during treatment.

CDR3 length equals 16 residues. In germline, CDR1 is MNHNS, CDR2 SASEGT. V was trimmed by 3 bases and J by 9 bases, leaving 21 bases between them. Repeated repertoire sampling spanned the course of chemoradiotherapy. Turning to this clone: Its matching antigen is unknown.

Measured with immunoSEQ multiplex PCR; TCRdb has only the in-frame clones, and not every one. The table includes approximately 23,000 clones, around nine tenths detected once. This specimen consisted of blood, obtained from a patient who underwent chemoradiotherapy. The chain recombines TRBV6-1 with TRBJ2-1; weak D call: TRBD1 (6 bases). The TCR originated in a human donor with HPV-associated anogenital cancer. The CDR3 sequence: CASSDLQGLMLAEQFF. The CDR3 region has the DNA TGTGCCAGCAGTGACCTACAGGGTTTAATGCTCGCTGAGCAGTTCTTC.